This T cell receptor beta chain was profiled in a study of siplizumab effects on memory and regulatory T cells. Overall study results and limits: Treatment with siplizumab left mappable alloreactive CD4+ clones averaging around 69% Treg-derived, compared with approximately 25% in controls. No functional test confirmed suppression by proliferating siplizumab-culture Tregs. Memory cells seemed less diverse than naive T cells, which seemed major alloresponse contributors. Among sequences traceable to unstimulated CD4+ memory cells, alloreactive ones were significantly reduced by siplizumab.

A note on this clone: Its antigen is still unknown.

This CDR3 region has 13 residues. CDR1 and CDR2 from the germline V gene are MNHEY and SMNVEV (reference sequence). Trimming removed 2 bases at V and 5 bases at J, with 9 bases between. The assay was immunoSEQ multiplex PCR, and TCRdb's table has in-frame clones only and misses some. Counted here are 85,000 to 130,000 clones, over 90% occurring once; the ten biggest clones make up approximately 0.62%. The gene calls are TRBV27 and TRBJ1-2; D remains unclear. This clonotype originated in a human donor in good health. What was sequenced was Tregs sorted from blood. Here the CDR3 reads CASSLISGYGYTF. CDR3 in DNA: TGTGCCAGCAGTTTAATCTCCGGATATGGCTACACCTTC.